These 14 T cell receptor beta chains share one sample of origin, sequenced in a study of T cell responses to AZD1222 COVID-19 vaccine listed by TCRdb under 2021. The receptor library was made with the immunoSEQ multiplex PCR assay. This immuneACCESS table, as held by TCRdb, lists in-frame sequences with V and J called but not all clones. Of the missing ones, under half trace to an unresolved V gene in checked studies; the others have no known cause. The sample contains approximately 100,000 clones, about nine tenths of them found a single time. 1% to 1.5% of the sample lies in the top ten. The sample's time point, from its label and the paper: baseline before first vaccination. Specimen: peripheral blood, collected on day 0 of AZD1222 vaccination. These receptors were taken from an adult in good health.

In this sample, this clone turned up once. This chain uses TRBV27 with TRBJ1-6, with TRBD1 as a possible D gene (5 bases). The CDR3 has 14 residues. The V and J ends lost 2 bases and 10 bases respectively, with 12 bases between them. CDR1 and CDR2 (germline): MNHEY, SMNVEV (reference sequence). The CDR3 loop is CASSLRGGGSPLHF. CDR3 nucleotide sequence: TGTGCCAGCAGTTTACGTGGGGGAGGATCACCCCTCCACTTT.

This rearrangement joins TRBV18 to TRBJ1-3, with a tentative D call TRBD1 (6 bases). The V gene lost 3 bases and the J gene lost 1 base, with 13 bases spanning the gap. The CDR3 consists of 16 residues. CDR1 and CDR2 (germline): KGHSH, LQKENI. The CDR3 nucleotides are TGTGCCAGCTCACCGACAGGTTTTGGATCTGGAAACACCATATATTTT. Its translation: CASSPTGFGSGNTIYF.

This rearrangement joins TRBV7-2 to TRBJ2-5; D is ambiguous. The CDR3 runs to 14 residues. V was trimmed by 0 bases and J by 1 base, leaving 6 bases between them. CDR1 and CDR2 from the germline V gene are SGHTA and FQGNSA. CDR3 sequence reads: CASSLAPTQETQYF. The CDR3, as DNA: TGTGCCAGCAGCTTAGCCCCTACCCAAGAGACCCAGTACTTC.

The J gene is TRBJ1-4, the V gene TRBV4-1, with D hard to call. CDR1 MGHRA and CDR2 YSYEKL come from the germline V gene. Trimming removed 1 base from V and 0 bases from J, with 6 bases in between. CDR3 length: 15 residues. The CDR3 DNA reads TGCGCCAGCAGCCAAGGGGCGGCAACTAATGAAAAACTGTTTTTT. This sequence encodes CASSQGAATNEKLFF.

V gene TRBV5-3 combines with J gene TRBJ2-5; TRBD2 agrees at 10 bases. TRBV5-3 is an ORF; its function is uncertain. The length of the CDR3 is 16 residues. The V gene end was trimmed by 4 bases and the J gene end by 5 bases; junction bases not matched to a gene: 11. CDR3 amino acids: CARSHPLAGHRETQYF. The CDR3 DNA sequence: TGTGCCAGAAGCCATCCACTAGCGGGGCATCGGGAGACCCAGTACTTC.

As to this clone: Within the sample, other DNA sequences also encode this same CDR3. The chain joins TRBV27 to TRBJ2-7, with a weak D call TRBD2 (5 bases). This CDR3 region has 14 residues. CDR1 MNHEY and CDR2 SMNVEV come from the germline V gene (reference sequence). V was cut by 2 bases and J by 4 bases, with 12 bases left in between. CDR3 DNA: TGTGCCAGCAGTTTAGGGCAGTCGGGATACGAGCAGTACTTC. Its protein is CASSLGQSGYEQYF.

DNA for the CDR3: TGTGCCAGCAGCTCAGGAGGGGGAATTTCACCCCTCCACTTT. Translating it yields CASSSGGGISPLHF. The chain combines TRBV5-5 with TRBJ1-6; TRBD1 might be the D (6 bases). The CDR3 runs 14 residues. The germline V gene has CDR1 SGHKS and CDR2 YYEKEE (reference sequence). The ends were cut back, 3 bases at V and 9 bases at J, with 13 bases in the middle.

Only a few counts were recorded for this clone. A junction end diverges from the germline sequence, so it may reflect a read error. The rearrangement joins TRBV28 to TRBJ1-1; D might be TRBD1 (5 bases). Germline loops: CDR1 MDHEN, CDR2 SYDVKM. The CDR3 contains 12 residues. The CDR3 DNA sequence: TGTGCCAGCAGCCAAACAATTGGGGCGCGACTCTTT. This codes for CASSQTIGARLF.

The chain joins TRBV3-1 (or the pseudogene TRBV3-2) to TRBJ1-2, with a weak D call TRBD1 (6 bases). V shed 0 bases and J shed 4 bases, with 9 bases lying between them. CDR3 length: 14 residues. Germline CDR1 is LGHDT and CDR2 is YNNKEL (reference sequence). The CDR3 is CASSQDRGSYGYTF. In nucleotides, the CDR3 is TGTGCCAGCAGCCAAGATAGGGGGAGCTATGGCTACACCTTC.

The chain carries TRBV28 and TRBJ2-7; D possibly corresponds to TRBD1 (6 bases). Germline V gene lookup returns CDR1 MDHEN and CDR2 SYDVKM. The CDR3 is 14 amino acids. The V and J ends lost 3 bases and 0 bases respectively, with 9 bases between them. The DNA for the CDR3 is TGTGCCAGCAGTTTGACAGGACCCTCCTACGAGCAGTACTTC. This translates into CASSLTGPSYEQYF.

The V gene is TRBV2, the J gene TRBJ2-2; D is ambiguous. The V end lost 2 bases, the J end lost 7 bases, and 8 bases lay between the germline ends. The CDR3 consists of 13 residues. Germline V gives CDR1 SNHLY, CDR2 FYNNEI. The CDR3 is CASSEFRSGELFF. Here the CDR3 DNA reads TGTGCCAGCAGTGAATTTCGTAGCGGGGAGCTGTTTTTT.

Only one count was recorded for this clone. The DNA of the CDR3 is TGTGCCAGCTCACTACTGAAGGGACAAGGACTAGCCACCGGGGAGCTGTTTTTT. Translation gives CASSLLKGQGLATGELFF. This chain connects TRBV18 to TRBJ2-2, with TRBD2 matching over 8 bases. V shed 4 bases and J 4 bases; nucleotides not matched to a gene: 14. Per the germline V gene, CDR1 is KGHSH and CDR2 is LQKENI. This CDR3 has 18 amino acids.

The rearrangement uses TRBV3-1 (or the pseudogene TRBV3-2) and TRBJ2-4; weak D call: TRBD2 (6 bases). CDR1 is LGHDT, CDR2 YNNKEL, per germline (reference sequence). The V end was cut by 0 bases, the J end by 3 bases, with 15 bases between. The CDR3 has 17 residues. This CDR3 is CASSQDPGDANKNIQYF. The CDR3 DNA sequence: TGTGCCAGCAGCCAAGATCCGGGGGACGCCAACAAAAACATTCAGTACTTC.

The CDR3 DNA reads TGTGCCAGCAGCCAAGCTAGCGGGGGGGCGAGTGAGCAGTTCTTC. Translating gives CASSQASGGASEQFF. The chain is built from TRBV14 and TRBJ2-1; 12 bases line up with TRBD2. This CDR3 contains 15 residues. The junction had 4 bases not matched to a gene; V was cut back by 1 base and J by 9 bases. Germline-derived CDR1 and CDR2 are SGHDN and FVKESK.